The entry that follows covers one T cell receptor (beta chain) sequence. As yet, its antigen is unknown. Trimming took 4 bases from V and 0 from J, leaving 28 bases between them. CDR3 length: 19 amino acids. The germline V gene encodes CDR1 SQVTM and CDR2 ANQGSEA. The data derive from a study of CD8 T cells in ankylosing spondylitis. Whole-study findings and limits: Blood of patients with ankylosing spondylitis appeared to be characterized by a TCR beta motif of eight highly homologous variants.

A single record per CDR3 protein comes from TCRdb applying MiXCR to the 5' RACE reads. The repertoire holds under 850,000 distinct CDR3 sequences, with around a fifth as singletons. Sequenced sample: blood, either unsorted or a sorted T cell fraction (not recorded which). The chain combines TRBV29-1 with TRBJ2-7; the D gene is possibly TRBD2 (6 bases). The receptor comes from a male donor with ankylosing spondylitis. The CDR3 nucleotides read TGCAGCGTTGTGTCAATTGGCCGTAGGGACTCTACAAGCTCCTACGAGCAGTACTTC. Residues: CSVVSIGRRDSTSSYEQYF.